This is a list of T cell receptor beta chains from one sample in a study of regulatory dendritic cells for organ transplantation. Antigens of these TCRs are unknown. Repertoires were generated with immunoSEQ multiplex PCR, while TCRdb's copy carries only in-frame clones and drops some. Of 10,000 to 11,000 clones listed, about 71% were seen once; the top ten hold over 0.55%. What was sequenced was naive CD4+ T cells from blood cultured with dendritic cells. All receptors come from a human donor in good health. The CDR3 runs from the conserved cysteine through the conserved F or W. Fields, in order: V gene, J gene, clone size, D gene, CDR3 protein, CDR3 DNA. A D gene is named only where the DNA matches it firmly. Some rows have no size entry. The others give once, few or many, or a class for an expanded clone.

TRBV7-2	TRBJ2-1	NA	TRBD1	CASSLYDRGSNEQFF	TGTGCCAGCAGCTTATACGACAGGGGTAGCAATGAGCAGTTCTTC
TRBV5-1	TRBJ2-1	NA	TRBD2	CASNYGAGGNEQFF	TGCGCCAGCAACTATGGGGCGGGGGGCAATGAGCAGTTCTTC
TRBV2	TRBJ2-2	NA	TRBD1	CASRLGTGLTGELFF	TGTGCCAGCAGACTCGGGACAGGGCTCACCGGGGAGCTGTTTTTT
TRBV4-2	TRBJ2-7	NA	TRBD2	CASSRGLAGGTGSYEQYF	TGTGCCAGCAGCCGGGGACTAGCGGGGGGGACGGGCTCCTACGAGCAGTACTTC
TRBV28	TRBJ1-5	NA	NA	CASSLDRHGGGEPQHF	TGTGCCAGCAGTCTAGACCGACACGGGGGAGGGGAGCCCCAGCATTTT
TRBV19	TRBJ2-3	NA	TRBD2	CASSIYSGGTDTQYF	TGTGCCAGTAGTATTTACAGCGGGGGAACAGATACGCAGTATTTT
TRBV9	TRBJ1-5	few	NA	CASSLYSNQPQHF	TGTGCCAGCAGCCTATATAGCAATCAGCCCCAGCATTTT
TRBV2	TRBJ2-3	NA	NA	CASITGVAGITDTQYF	TGTGCCAGCATCACAGGGGTAGCGGGGATCACAGATACGCAGTATTTT
TRBV5-4	TRBJ2-5	NA	TRBD2	CASSLGLAETQYF	TGTGCCAGCAGCTTGGGACTAGCAGAGACCCAGTACTTC
TRBV5-1	TRBJ2-3	NA	TRBD2	CASTWRGEEADTQYF	TGCGCCAGCACCTGGCGGGGGGAGGAGGCAGATACGCAGTATTTT
TRBV6-1	TRBJ1-5	NA	NA	CASSEDTARRNQPQHF	TGTGCCAGCAGTGAAGACACAGCCAGACGCAATCAGCCCCAGCATTTT
TRBV5-4	TRBJ1-2	NA	TRBD1	CASSLWDRDGGYTF	TGTGCCAGCAGCTTGTGGGACAGGGATGGTGGCTACACCTTC
TRBV27	TRBJ2-3	few	NA	CASRSLGLGEDTQYF	TGTGCCAGCAGGTCTCTCGGTCTCGGGGAAGATACGCAGTATTTT
TRBV5-4	TRBJ2-7	few	TRBD2	CASSLGLAGGAYEQYF	TGTGCCAGCAGCTTGGGACTAGCGGGGGGAGCCTACGAGCAGTACTTC
TRBV6-6	TRBJ1-5	once	TRBD1	CASSAPGQGFNQPQHF	TGTGCCAGCAGCGCACCGGGACAGGGTTTCAATCAGCCCCAGCATTTT
TRBV5-1	TRBJ2-2	few	NA	CASSSSSPVTGELFF	TGCGCCAGCAGCTCTTCTTCACCGGTCACCGGGGAGCTGTTTTTT
TRBV7-9	TRBJ1-1	few	NA	CASSLAQANTEAFF	TGTGCCAGCAGCTTAGCACAGGCGAACACTGAAGCTTTCTTT
TRBV7-2	TRBJ2-1	NA	NA	CASSSTRGSYNEQFF	TGTGCCAGCAGCTCTACCAGGGGTTCCTACAATGAGCAGTTCTTC
TRBV7-2	TRBJ2-7	once	TRBD2	CASSPDWTSGLYEQYF	TGTGCCAGCAGCCCGGACTGGACTAGCGGACTCTACGAGCAGTACTTC
TRBV10-3	TRBJ2-7	NA	TRBD2	CAISESASGVYEQYF	TGTGCCATCAGTGAGTCTGCTAGCGGGGTCTACGAGCAGTACTTC
TRBV5-1	TRBJ2-2	few	TRBD1	CASSLAQQGATGELFF	TGCGCCAGCAGCTTGGCCCAACAGGGGGCCACCGGGGAGCTGTTTTTT
TRBV9	TRBJ1-6	NA	TRBD1	CASSVEGQGYNSPLHF	TGTGCCAGCAGCGTAGAGGGACAGGGGTATAATTCACCCCTCCACTTT
TRBV6-5	TRBJ2-7	NA	TRBD1	CASRRESGGYEQYF	TGTGCCAGCAGAAGAGAATCAGGGGGCTACGAGCAGTACTTC
TRBV28	TRBJ1-4	few	NA	CASSLGGVGDEKLFF	TGTGCCAGCAGTTTAGGGGGGGTGGGGGATGAAAAACTGTTTTTT
TRBV19	TRBJ2-7	NA	TRBD2	CASSITGLARSEQYF	TGTGCCAGTAGTATCACCGGACTAGCGAGATCAGAGCAGTACTTC
TRBV5-1	TRBJ2-1	NA	TRBD1	CASSQTGGWNEQFF	TGCGCCAGCAGCCAGACAGGGGGCTGGAATGAGCAGTTCTTC
TRBV6-1	TRBJ2-7	NA	TRBD1	CASSAGQGPHEQYF	TGTGCCAGCAGTGCCGGACAGGGTCCCCACGAGCAGTACTTC
TRBV7-2	TRBJ2-3	once	TRBD2	CASSYLGGGALADTQYF	TGTGCCAGCAGCTATCTGGGCGGGGGGGCGCTCGCAGATACGCAGTATTTT
TRBV7-8	TRBJ1-1	NA	NA	CASSNYVRDSRTEAFF	TGTGCCAGCAGCAATTACGTCCGGGATTCACGGACTGAAGCTTTCTTT
TRBV10-3	TRBJ1-1	NA	NA	CAISGQLNTEAFF	TGTGCCATCAGTGGACAGTTGAACACTGAAGCTTTCTTT
TRBV18	TRBJ2-5	NA	TRBD2	CASSPIAGTQETQYF	TGTGCCAGCTCACCAATAGCGGGGACTCAAGAGACCCAGTACTTC
TRBV7-2	TRBJ1-2	NA	NA	CASSLASGDGYTF	TGTGCCAGCAGCTTAGCGTCGGGAGATGGCTACACCTTC
TRBV7-9	TRBJ2-3	NA	NA	CASSTGEAQYF	TGTGCCAGCAGCACGGGGGAGGCGCAGTATTTT